What follows are 18 T cell receptor beta chains derived from one specimen sequenced in a study of blood T cells in healthy people across ages. A J-beta primer mix and a sample-barcoded 5' primer were used in a second PCR of roughly 7 to 12 cycles. TCRdb redid the calling of the 5' RACE reads with MiXCR, one entry per CDR3 protein. Of hundreds of thousands of distinct CDR3 sequences in the sample, 45% to 50% were seen once. Sequenced input: blood. These receptors originate from a woman aged 55 to 70 in good health.

This chain connects TRBV10-3 to TRBJ2-1; D is undetermined. Looked up from germline, CDR1 is ENHRY and CDR2 is SYGVKD. The CDR3 spans 14 residues. V was trimmed by 0 bases and J by 7 bases, leaving 10 bases between them. CDR3 protein: CAISESMAENEQFF. For the CDR3, the DNA is TGTGCCATCAGTGAGTCGATGGCAGAAAATGAGCAGTTCTTC.

The CDR3 nucleotides read TGTGCCAGCAGTGCCGGGAACTACGAAGAGCAGTACTTC. Its protein product is CASSAGNYEEQYF. V is TRBV28 and J is TRBJ2-5, with D possibly being TRBD2 (5 bases). The germline gives CDR1 MDHEN, CDR2 SYDVKM. Trimming took off 5 bases at V and 11 bases at J, with 18 bases between the two ends. This CDR3 spans 13 amino acids. Filled out from reference TRBV28 and TRBJ2-5, the complete variable domain reads DVKVTQSSRYLVKRTGEKVFLECVQDMDHENMFWYRQDPGLGLRLIYFSYDVKMKEKGDIPEGYSVSREKKERFSLILESASTNQTSMYLCASSAGNYEEQYFGPGTRLLVL.

This clonotype was picked up a small number of times. Here the CDR3 reads CASSYGGNTGELFF. CDR3 nucleotides: TGTGCCAGCAGTTACGGGGGTAACACCGGGGAGCTGTTTTTT. This chain joins TRBV6-5 and TRBJ2-2; D could derive from TRBD1 or TRBD2 (5 bases each). Trimming took 2 bases from V and 2 from J, leaving 6 bases between them. The CDR3 covers 14 residues. Germline V gene sequence: CDR1 MNHEY, CDR2 SVGAGI.

This chain uses TRBV28 with TRBJ2-7; maybe TRBD1 (6 bases). Trimming left V 5 bases short and J 12 bases short, with 14 bases between. CDR1 is MDHEN, CDR2 SYDVKM, per germline. The CDR3 runs 11 residues. The CDR3 DNA follows: TGTGCCAGCAGTGGAAGGGACACCGTGTACTTC. Residues: CASSGRDTVYF.

This clonotype was found a few times. The CDR3: CSARDPAGGPGTDTQYF. The CDR3 bases are TGCAGTGCTAGAGACCCGGCGGGAGGGCCCGGGACAGATACGCAGTATTTT. The chain is built from TRBV20-1 and TRBJ2-3; 9 bases match TRBD2. This CDR3 comprises 17 residues. J was trimmed by 3 bases and V by 0 bases; bases with no gene match: 10. Germline-derived CDR1 and CDR2 are DFQATT and SNEGSKA (reference sequence).

The J gene is TRBJ2-5, the V gene TRBV29-1, with D uncertain. V was pared by 3 bases and J by 1 base, with 9 bases between. The CDR3 runs to 13 residues. Looked up from germline, CDR1 is SQVTM and CDR2 is ANQGSEA. The CDR3 sequence: CSVDGELQETQYF. The CDR3 DNA reads as TGCAGCGTTGACGGCGAACTCCAAGAGACCCAGTACTTC.

This clonotype was detected a few times. The chain combines TRBV5-5 with TRBJ2-5, with D tentatively TRBD1 or TRBD2 (5 bases each). Germline V gives CDR1 SGHKS, CDR2 YYEKEE (reference sequence). The germline V and J ends were trimmed by 3 bases and 4 bases, with 16 bases remaining between them. There are 15 residues in the CDR3. CDR3 nucleotide sequence: TGTGCCAGCAGCTGGTACCGGGACCCCATAGAGACCCAGTACTTC. Translated: CASSWYRDPIETQYF.

The sample holds a few counts of this clonotype. This rearrangement joins TRBV20-1 to TRBJ1-5, with 10 bases that match TRBD1. The CDR3 runs to 13 residues. Trimming cost V 6 bases and J 2 bases; bases outside gene matches: 1. CDR1 and CDR2 (germline): DFQATT, SNEGSKA (reference sequence). The CDR3 region has the DNA TGCAGTGCCGGACAGGGGGGCAATCAGCCCCAGCATTTT. Translating it yields CSAGQGGNQPQHF.

This chain joins TRBV27 and TRBJ2-1, with D hard to call. The V gene's germline CDR1 is MNHEY and CDR2 SMNVEV (reference sequence). The length of the CDR3 is 14 residues. Trimming took off 6 bases at V and 1 base at J, with 10 bases between the two ends. The CDR3 loop reads CASSQIVSYNEQFF. CDR3 in DNA: TGTGCCAGCAGCCAGATAGTGTCCTACAATGAGCAGTTCTTC.

The rearrangement joins TRBV20-1 to TRBJ2-1; 12 bases line up with TRBD2. Germline-derived CDR1 and CDR2 are DFQATT and SNEGSKA (reference sequence). CDR3 size: 13 residues. This chain's CDR3 is CSPRLAGEIEQFF. Written as DNA, the CDR3 is TGCAGCCCTAGACTAGCGGGAGAAATCGAGCAGTTCTTC.

Details on this clonotype: A read error may produce the germline difference seen at one junction end. The chain uses TRBV7-7 and TRBJ2-1; no reliable D call. The CDR3 has 14 residues. Germline V gene lookup returns CDR1 SSHAT and CDR2 FNYEAQ (reference sequence). In DNA form, the CDR3 reads TGTGCTAGCAGCCCCTTCGGAGACTACAATGAGCAGTTCTTC. Its translation is CASSPFGDYNEQFF.

The chain links TRBV7-7 to TRBJ2-2; D unclear. Trimming cost V 5 bases and J 0 bases, with 16 bases left between them. There are 17 residues in the CDR3. Germline CDR1 SSHAT, CDR2 FNYEAQ (reference sequence). The CDR3 DNA reads as TGTGCCAGCAGCCGAGGCCCCGGGCGTGCGAACACCGGGGAGCTGTTTTTT. Translated: CASSRGPGRANTGELFF.

This chain links TRBV3-1 with TRBJ2-7; D is ambiguous. V lost 0 bases to trimming and J lost 0 bases, with 9 bases between them. The CDR3 is made up of 15 amino acids. Germline CDR1 LGHDT, CDR2 YNNKEL (reference sequence). CDR3 protein: CASSQDNPFSYEQYF. CDR3 coding DNA: TGTGCCAGCAGCCAAGATAATCCTTTCTCCTACGAGCAGTACTTC.

The chain couples TRBV24-1 to TRBJ1-2; D may be TRBD1 (5 bases). V lost 3 bases and J lost 4, with 11 bases in between. This CDR3 comprises 14 residues. CDR1 is KGHDR, CDR2 SFDVKD, per germline. The CDR3 spells CATSDPGRSYGYTF. Here the CDR3 DNA reads TGTGCCACCAGTGATCCAGGGCGGAGCTATGGCTACACCTTC.

The V call is TRBV6-6, the J call TRBJ2-1; TRBD2 is a possible D gene (5 bases). V was shortened by 5 bases and J by 6 bases, with 14 bases between the two germline ends. CDR3 length: 14 residues. The germline V gene has CDR1 MNHNY and CDR2 SVGAGI (reference sequence). The CDR3 region has the DNA TGTGCCAGCAGTCTTCTGACTACCTCCAATGAGCAGTTCTTC. Residues: CASSLLTTSNEQFF.

The chain carries TRBV4-3 and TRBJ2-1, with a weak D call TRBD2 (6 bases). CDR3 length equals 18 residues. V shed 0 bases and J shed 4 bases, with 19 bases lying between them. CDR1 is LGHNA, CDR2 YSLEER, per germline. CDR3: CASSQDRGWGDLYNEQFF. The CDR3 nucleotides are TGCGCCAGCAGCCAAGATCGAGGGTGGGGGGATTTGTACAATGAGCAGTTCTTC.

Details on this clonotype: A much larger clone differs from this one at a single base, so this may be a read error. The rearrangement joins TRBV29-1 to TRBJ1-6; TRBD1 aligns across 9 bases. The V gene's germline CDR1 is SQVTM and CDR2 ANQGSEA. V dropped 0 bases and J dropped 9; count of bases not matched to a gene: 0. The CDR3 has 13 residues. Here the CDR3 reads CSVEEDRGSPLHF. CDR3 bases: TGCAGCGTTGAAGAGGACAGGGGTTCACCCCTCCACTTT. Drawing the rest from reference TRBV29-1 and TRBJ1-6, the complete variable domain is SAVISQKPSRDICQRGTSLTIQCQVDSQVTMMFWYRQQPGQSLTLIATANQGSEATYESGFVIDKFPISRPNLTFSTLTVSNMSPEDSSIYLCSVEEDRGSPLHFGNGTRLTVT.

In regard to this clonotype: The junction shows a germline mismatch at one end, possibly a read error. The chain joins TRBV29-1 to TRBJ2-1, with D perhaps matching TRBD1 or TRBD2 (7 bases each). Germline CDR1 SQVTM, CDR2 ANQGSEA. CDR3 length equals 16 residues. The CDR3 here is CSVAQAGTETYNEQFF. The CDR3, as DNA: TGTAGCGTTGCACAAGCGGGGACAGAGACCTACAATGAGCAGTTCTTC.